These 5 T cell receptor beta chains originate from one sample sequenced in a study of blood T cell repertoires in COVID-19. Some clones are missing from TCRdb's copy, which holds only in-frame ones; the method was immunoSEQ multiplex PCR. The table lists over 200,000 clones, 84% of them singletons. Sequencing was done on a sample of PBMCs or T cells enriched from blood (not recorded which). The source of these receptors is a man aged 55 to 70 who had recovered from COVID-19.

The chain joins TRBV7-2 to TRBJ2-3; no reliable D call. Germline CDR1 SGHTA, CDR2 FQGNSA. The CDR3 runs to 14 residues. V was pared by 2 bases and J by 2 bases, with 8 bases between. CDR3 region: CASSLFGPTDTQYF. CDR3 nucleotide sequence: TGTGCCAGCAGCTTATTTGGGCCCACAGATACGCAGTATTTT.

The chain has TRBV4-2 and TRBJ2-2, with TRBD2 identical over 11 bases. The CDR3 extends over 18 amino acids. Losses at the gene ends were 3 bases for V and 7 bases for J; bases not matched to a gene: 13. Per the germline V gene, CDR1 is LGHNA and CDR2 is YNFKEQ. The CDR3 spells CASSQNLAGGPLDGELFF. In nucleotides, the CDR3 is TGTGCCAGCAGCCAGAATCTAGCGGGGGGTCCCCTGGACGGGGAGCTGTTTTTT.

This chain connects TRBV4-1 to TRBJ2-1; 10 nucleotides match TRBD2. The CDR3 is made up of 16 amino acids. The trim removed 5 bases at V and 4 bases at J, leaving 8 bases unmatched. Germline V lookup: CDR1 MGHRA, CDR2 YSYEKL. In DNA, the CDR3 is TGCGCCAGCAGCAATTTAGCGGGGGGTTCTTACAATGAGCAGTTCTTC. Its translation: CASSNLAGGSYNEQFF.

The chain combines TRBV19 with TRBJ1-2; D perhaps matches TRBD1 (5 bases). This CDR3 spans 11 amino acids. Per the germline V gene, CDR1 is LNHDA and CDR2 is SQIVND (reference sequence). Trimming removed 5 bases from V and 8 bases from J, with 9 bases in between. This CDR3 reads CASSSGLGYTF. In DNA, the CDR3 is TGTGCCAGTAGTTCAGGGTTAGGCTACACCTTC.

The chain recombines TRBV19 with TRBJ2-1; TRBD1 matches 9 bases. V lost 4 bases and J lost 6; bases outside the gene matches: 4. The V gene's germline CDR1 is LNHDA and CDR2 SQIVND (reference sequence). The CDR3 is made up of 14 amino acids. CDR3 amino acids: CASSRDRDLNEQFF. In DNA, the CDR3 is TGTGCCAGTAGTAGGGACAGGGACCTCAATGAGCAGTTCTTC.